The rows below give T cell receptor beta chains drawn from one sample of a study of CD8 T cells in Susac syndrome. TCRdb re-analysed the immunoSEQ multiplex PCR reads in MiXCR, keeping a single row per CDR3 protein. In the table there are 200,000 to 250,000 distinct CDR3 sequences, approximately 90% of which are singletons. Source material: CD8+ T cells from PBMCs. These TCRs come from a human donor with multiple sclerosis. Both conserved end residues are part of each CDR3. A D gene is named only where the DNA matches it firmly. Clone size is not always given. Where it is, it says once, few, many or a class for expanded clones.

CDR3aa: CASSLGRGANTGELFF
CDR3nt: TGTGCCAGCAGCTTGGGACGCGGGGCGAACACCGGGGAGCTGTTTTTT
abundance: few
v_gene: TRBV5-4
j_gene: TRBJ2-2
d_gene: -

CDR3aa: CSAKTVDQVNTEAFF
CDR3nt: TGCAGTGCTAAAACTGTTGACCAGGTGAACACTGAAGCTTTCTTT
abundance: -
v_gene: TRBV20-1
j_gene: TRBJ1-1
d_gene: -

CDR3aa: CASSSWTDTEAFF
CDR3nt: TGTGCCAGCAGTTCCTGGACTGACACTGAAGCTTTCTTT
abundance: -
v_gene: TRBV27
j_gene: TRBJ1-1
d_gene: -

CDR3aa: CASSLLSSYEQYF
CDR3nt: TGTGCCAGCAGTTTACTTTCTAGCTACGAGCAGTACTTC
abundance: -
v_gene: TRBV12-3/TRBV12-4
j_gene: TRBJ2-7
d_gene: -

CDR3aa: CASSPRDREVYEQYF
CDR3nt: TGCGCCAGCAGTCCCCGGGACAGGGAGGTTTACGAGCAGTACTTC
abundance: -
v_gene: TRBV23-1
j_gene: TRBJ2-7
d_gene: TRBD1

CDR3aa: CAISESNDSIYGYTF
CDR3nt: TGTGCCATCAGTGAGTCTAACGACAGCATCTATGGCTACACCTTC
abundance: -
v_gene: TRBV10-3
j_gene: TRBJ1-2
d_gene: -

CDR3aa: CAWSVGIGYEQYF
CDR3nt: TGTGCCTGGAGTGTGGGGATTGGCTACGAGCAGTACTTC
abundance: -
v_gene: TRBV30
j_gene: TRBJ2-7
d_gene: -

CDR3aa: CASSKHQGGIGSTGELFF
CDR3nt: TGTGCCAGCAGTAAACACCAGGGAGGGATCGGGTCTACCGGGGAGCTGTTTTTT
abundance: -
v_gene: TRBV6-2/TRBV6-3
j_gene: TRBJ2-2
d_gene: TRBD2

CDR3aa: CASSLLEQRNREQFF
CDR3nt: TGTGCCAGCTCACTACTAGAGCAGCGGAACAGAGAGCAGTTCTTC
abundance: -
v_gene: TRBV18
j_gene: TRBJ2-1
d_gene: -

CDR3aa: CASSEGVYGYTF
CDR3nt: TGTGCCAGCAGTGAGGGGGTCTATGGCTACACCTTC
abundance: -
v_gene: TRBV6-5
j_gene: TRBJ1-2
d_gene: -

CDR3aa: CASSISGGPYEQYF
CDR3nt: TGTGCCAGTAGTATCTCCGGGGGCCCCTACGAGCAGTACTTC
abundance: -
v_gene: TRBV19
j_gene: TRBJ2-7
d_gene: -